This entry concerns a single T cell receptor beta chain. The clone's antigen remains unknown. No clone much larger than this one lies a single base away; base qualities are absent. This record comes from a study of Ad26.COV2.S vaccination and SARS-CoV-2 variants (dated by TCRdb to the early 2020s). About the investigation overall: Donors in the vaccine arm were drawn from COV1001, a multicentre, randomized, double-blind, placebo-controlled phase I-IIa trial testing Ad26.COV2.S in healthy adults. Ad26.COV2.S was administered intramuscularly at 5 x 10^10 or 1 x 10^11 viral particles, either as a single shot or as two shots given 56 days apart. Throughout the experiments and outcome assessment, investigators stayed blinded to trial group allocation. TCRbeta repertoire sequencing was used to assess the specificity and breadth of SARS-CoV-2-reactive T cell receptors after Ad26.COV2.S vaccination. Participants in the trial were split at random into five groups of five each, receiving low-dose or high-dose Ad26.COV2.S once or twice, or else placebo on both occasions. A total of 32 samples were included in the TCR-sequenced set, comprising roughly 19 Ad26.COV2.S vaccine recipients, 5 placebo recipients and 8 SARS-CoV-2 convalescent individuals. The paper's findings and limits, for the study overall: The authors noted that total T cell responses may have been underestimated by the TCR breadth and depth analyses. The study was not powered for comparison of responses between vaccine doses or regimens. Higher spike-specific TCR breadth was observed in Ad26.COV2.S recipients than in placebo recipients (P = 0.0014). After vaccination, substantial breadth of spike-specific CD8+ and CD4+ T cell responses was reported. Vaccine and placebo recipients had similar non-spike TCR breadth, a finding consistent with the vaccine containing only spike.

Reading the label with the study, this specimen's treatment or condition is: roughly 20 received Ad26.COV2.S at low or high dose, single or two shots; about 5 received placebo; per-sample allocation not given. For vaccine and placebo recipients, the sequenced repertoires came from samples collected on day 63 after the first injection. Cohort 1b enrolled 20 to 30 adults aged 18-55 years at a single site in Boston, USA, between 29 July and 7 August 2020. Ad26.COV2.S was a replication-incompetent adenovirus type 26 vector expressing a prefusion-stabilized SARS-CoV-2 spike protein from the original Wuhan strain. The immunoSEQ Assay was the method used to sequence TCRbeta CDR3 regions. After extraction, genomic DNA underwent amplification by bias-controlled multiplex PCR, followed by high-throughput sequencing. Under the source paper's analysis protocol: To quantify the absolute abundance of every unique TCRbeta CDR3 region, sequences were collapsed and filtered. T cell fraction was estimated by normalizing TCRbeta template counts to usable DNA, with usable DNA measured through amplification of reference genes found in all nucleated cells. Repertoire TCRs were annotated as SARS-CoV-2-specific when V gene, CDR3 amino acid sequence and J gene were exactly matched to a known reactive TCR set. The reference SARS-CoV-2 TCR set came from MIRA and was filtered for enrichment in COVID-19-positive ImmuneCODE repertoires, removing public or cross-reactive TCRs. Using the MIRA antigens, annotated TCRs were further analysed by specific ORF or by position within an ORF. Breadth was defined as annotated unique rearrangements over total unique productive rearrangements; depth was the summed frequency of those rearrangements. Two-sided Wilcoxon rank-sum tests were applied when comparing TCR breadth between groups. Not all clones reach the TCRdb copy of this immuneACCESS table, which keeps in-frame sequences only. Checked studies attribute under half of the gap to unresolved V genes and leave the rest unexplained. The V and J calls and clone size were taken over from that table, and D and trimming were inferred from the DNA. This sample is represented by a few hundred thousand clones; roughly 90% of them were singletons. The top ten clonotypes cover 3.6% of the sample.

Including the terminal cysteine and phenylalanine, the CDR3 comprises 15 residues. Only the CDR3 part of the read is kept: 45 bases, read in frame from the first base. The V end loses 0 bases and the J end loses 1 base, and a stretch of 9 bases separates them. As encoded in the germline V gene, CDR1 is SGHDN while CDR2 is FVKESK. This sequence was found in a person between 18 and 65 years old who received the Ad26.COV2.S COVID-19 vaccine or a placebo. The sequences come from peripheral blood, collected in a trial of Ad26.COV2.S vaccine versus placebo. This chain joins TRBV14 to TRBJ1-1; no D segment can be confidently identified. This receptor carries the CDR3 CASSQDLGRNTEAFF. The DNA sequence is given as TGTGCCAGCAGCCAAGATCTTGGGAGGAACACTGAAGCTTTCTTT.